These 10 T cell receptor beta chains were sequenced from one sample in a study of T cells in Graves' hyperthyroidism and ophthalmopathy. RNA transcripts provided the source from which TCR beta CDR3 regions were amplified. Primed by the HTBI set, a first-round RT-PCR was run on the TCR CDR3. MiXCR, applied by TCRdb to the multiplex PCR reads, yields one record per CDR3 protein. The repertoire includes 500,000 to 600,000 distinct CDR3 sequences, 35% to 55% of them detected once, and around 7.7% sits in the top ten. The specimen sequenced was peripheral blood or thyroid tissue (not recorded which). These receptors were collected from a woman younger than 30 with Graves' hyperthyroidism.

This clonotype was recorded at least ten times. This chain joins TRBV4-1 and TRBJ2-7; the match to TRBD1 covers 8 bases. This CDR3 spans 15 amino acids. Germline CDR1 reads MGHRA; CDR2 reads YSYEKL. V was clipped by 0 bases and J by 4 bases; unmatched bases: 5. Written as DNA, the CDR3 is TGCGCCAGCAGCCAAGAGGGCAGGGGGCCGTACGAGCAGTACTTC. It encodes CASSQEGRGPYEQYF.

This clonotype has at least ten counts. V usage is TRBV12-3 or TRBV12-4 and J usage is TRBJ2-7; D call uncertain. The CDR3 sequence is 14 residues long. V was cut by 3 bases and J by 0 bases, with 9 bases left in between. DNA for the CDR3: TGTGCCAGCAGTTTGGCCCATAGCTCCTACGAGCAGTACTTC. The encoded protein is CASSLAHSSYEQYF.

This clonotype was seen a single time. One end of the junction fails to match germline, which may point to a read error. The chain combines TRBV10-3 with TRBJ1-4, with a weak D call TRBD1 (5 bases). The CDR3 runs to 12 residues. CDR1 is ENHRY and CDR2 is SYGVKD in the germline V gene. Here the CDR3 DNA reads TGTGCCAGCAGTGAGACAGTGGGGAAACTGTTTTTT. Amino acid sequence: CASSETVGKLFF.

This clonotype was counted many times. CDR3 loop: CSASTGRLNTEAFF. Here the CDR3 DNA reads TGCAGTGCAAGTACAGGGAGATTGAACACTGAAGCTTTCTTT. The V call is TRBV20-1, the J call TRBJ1-1; maybe TRBD1 (6 bases). Germline V gene lookup returns CDR1 DFQATT and CDR2 SNEGSKA (reference sequence). This CDR3 is 14 amino acids long. Trimming stripped 6 bases from V and 0 bases from J, with 14 bases between.

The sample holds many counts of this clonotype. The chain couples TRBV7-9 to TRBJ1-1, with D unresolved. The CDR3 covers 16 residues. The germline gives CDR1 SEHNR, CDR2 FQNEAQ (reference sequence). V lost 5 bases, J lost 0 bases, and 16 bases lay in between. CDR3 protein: CASSPPTEDMNTEAFF. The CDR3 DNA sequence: TGTGCCAGCAGCCCACCCACGGAAGACATGAACACTGAAGCTTTCTTT.

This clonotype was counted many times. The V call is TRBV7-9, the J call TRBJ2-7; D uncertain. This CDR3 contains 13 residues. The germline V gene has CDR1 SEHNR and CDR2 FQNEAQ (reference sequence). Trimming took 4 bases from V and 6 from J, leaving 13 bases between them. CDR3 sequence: CASSSWAGSEQYF. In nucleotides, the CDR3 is TGTGCCAGCAGCTCATGGGCAGGAAGCGAGCAGTACTTC.

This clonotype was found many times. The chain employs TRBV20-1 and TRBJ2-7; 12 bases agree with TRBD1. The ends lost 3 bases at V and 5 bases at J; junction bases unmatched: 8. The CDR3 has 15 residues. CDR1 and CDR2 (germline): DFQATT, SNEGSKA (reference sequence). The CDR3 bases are TGCAGTGCTAGTCCCGGGACAGGGGGCAGGAACGAGCAGTACTTC. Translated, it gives CSASPGTGGRNEQYF.

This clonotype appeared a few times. The CDR3 spells CASIGGGGAGTEAFF. As DNA, the CDR3 is TGTGCCAGCATCGGGGGGGGGGGCGCAGGCACTGAAGCTTTCTTT. V usage is TRBV6-5 and J usage is TRBJ1-1, with D perhaps matching TRBD1 (6 bases). The CDR3 totals 15 residues. Germline V CDR1 and CDR2: MNHEY, SVGAGI. The V and J ends lost 7 bases and 4 bases respectively, with 19 bases between them.

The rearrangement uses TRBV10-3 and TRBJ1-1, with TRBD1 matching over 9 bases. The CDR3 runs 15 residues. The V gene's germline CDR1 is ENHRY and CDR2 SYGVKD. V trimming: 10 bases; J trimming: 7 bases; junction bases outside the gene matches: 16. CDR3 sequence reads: CASSRSDRGKGEAFF. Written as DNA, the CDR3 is TGTGCCAGCAGCAGATCTGACAGGGGGAAGGGTGAAGCTTTCTTT.

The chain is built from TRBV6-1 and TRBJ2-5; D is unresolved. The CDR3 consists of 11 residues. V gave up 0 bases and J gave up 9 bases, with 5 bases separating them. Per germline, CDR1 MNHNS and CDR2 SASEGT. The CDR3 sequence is CASSEAGPQYF. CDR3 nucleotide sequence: TGTGCCAGCAGTGAAGCGGGTCCCCAGTACTTC.